These 10 T cell receptor beta chains were all obtained from the same sample, sequenced in a study of blood T cell repertoires in COVID-19. Clones were sequenced by immunoSEQ multiplex PCR, and TCRdb holds only the in-frame ones, with some missing. Of 150,000 to 200,000 clones listed, 75% to 80% are singletons. The sequenced sample consisted of peripheral blood. These receptor sequences come from a woman older than 75 with acute or convalescent COVID-19.

This clone was found a few times. The chain is built from TRBV6-5 and TRBJ1-2; 7 bases align to TRBD1. The V segment lost 7 bases and the J segment 7 bases; nucleotides outside the gene matches: 6. CDR3 length: 12 amino acids. CDR1 and CDR2 (germline): MNHEY, SVGAGI. The CDR3 is CASMLNRGGYTF. In DNA form, the CDR3 reads TGTGCCAGCATGTTGAACAGGGGTGGCTACACCTTC.

This chain uses TRBV7-2 with TRBJ2-5, with TRBD2 as a possible D gene (6 bases). V lost 2 bases, J lost 5 bases, and 18 bases lay in between. The CDR3 contains 16 residues. Germline V gene data show CDR1 as SGHTA and CDR2 as FQGNSA. In DNA, the CDR3 is TGTGCCAGCAGCTTAATGAAGGCCCCGGGAGTCGAGACCCAGTACTTC. It encodes CASSLMKAPGVETQYF.

CDR3 sequence: CASSLAYEGEAFF. CDR3 in DNA: TGCGCCAGCAGCTTGGCCTATGAGGGAGAAGCTTTCTTT. The gene calls are TRBV5-1 and TRBJ1-1; no definite D call. The V end lost 0 bases, the J end lost 8 bases, and 11 bases lay between the germline ends. The germline V gene has CDR1 SGHRS and CDR2 YFSETQ. This CDR3 is 13 amino acids long.

The CDR3 loop reads CASSPSLAGGSHNEQFF. The CDR3 nucleotides are TGTGCCAGCTCACCATCACTAGCGGGAGGTTCCCACAATGAGCAGTTCTTC. The chain combines TRBV18 with TRBJ2-1; the match to TRBD2 covers 12 bases. The length of the CDR3 is 17 residues. Germline V lookup: CDR1 KGHSH, CDR2 LQKENI. V shed 2 bases, J shed 5 bases, and the junction held 7 bases outside the gene matches.

The chain carries TRBV6-2 or TRBV6-3 and TRBJ2-7; TRBD2 matches at 14 bases. CDR3 size: 15 residues. V lost 4 bases, J lost 2 bases, and 1 base stayed unmatched. Germline CDR1 MNHEY, CDR2 SVGEGT. CDR3 nucleotides: TGTGCCAGCAGTTTGACTAGCGGGAGGGCCTACGAGCAGTACTTC. Amino acid sequence: CASSLTSGRAYEQYF.

This clone was counted a single time. This chain links TRBV2 with TRBJ2-3; no clear D. Germline CDR1 and CDR2: SNHLY and FYNNEI. The CDR3 is 15 amino acids. The V and J ends lost 9 bases and 0 bases respectively, with 16 bases between them. CDR3 sequence: CASDSIGSSTDTQYF. CDR3 bases: TGTGCCAGTGACTCCATTGGATCTAGCACAGATACGCAGTATTTT.

Remarks on this clone: Other DNA sequences in the same sample also yield this CDR3. V and J are TRBV3-1 (or the pseudogene TRBV3-2) and TRBJ2-3; D is unclear. V was shortened by 2 bases and J by 2 bases, with 5 bases between the two germline ends. Looked up from germline, CDR1 is LGHDT and CDR2 is YNNKEL (reference sequence). The CDR3 has 13 amino acids. CDR3 sequence reads: CASSQKPTDTQYF. The DNA for the CDR3 is TGTGCCAGCAGCCAAAAGCCCACAGATACGCAGTATTTT.

The chain recombines TRBV9 with TRBJ2-1, with TRBD2 identical over 12 bases. The germline CDR1 and CDR2 sequences are SGDLS and YYNGEE. The length of the CDR3 is 15 residues. J gave up 7 bases and V 0 bases, and 2 bases lay outside the gene matches. CDR3 bases: TGTGCCAGCAGCGTAGGACTAGCGGGAGTAAATGAGCAGTTCTTC. This encodes CASSVGLAGVNEQFF.

On this clone itself: The same CDR3 arises from other DNA sequences in this sample as well. The CDR3, as DNA: TGTGCCAGCAGCCCGGACAGGAACTATGGCTACACCTTC. Translating gives CASSPDRNYGYTF. The rearrangement joins TRBV3-1 (or the pseudogene TRBV3-2) to TRBJ1-2; 7 bases are a match to TRBD1. Germline V gene data show CDR1 as LGHDT and CDR2 as YNNKEL (reference sequence). Unmatched junction bases numbered 1, after V lost 4 bases and J lost 2 bases. CDR3 length: 13 residues.

The chain links TRBV4-1 to TRBJ1-5; weak D call: TRBD1 (6 bases). Germline V lookup: CDR1 MGHRA, CDR2 YSYEKL. This CDR3 is 15 amino acids long. Trimming left V 1 base short and J 0 bases short, with 7 bases between. DNA of the CDR3: TGCGCCAGCAGCCAAGGCAGGGGTAGCAATCAGCCCCAGCATTTT. It codes for CASSQGRGSNQPQHF.